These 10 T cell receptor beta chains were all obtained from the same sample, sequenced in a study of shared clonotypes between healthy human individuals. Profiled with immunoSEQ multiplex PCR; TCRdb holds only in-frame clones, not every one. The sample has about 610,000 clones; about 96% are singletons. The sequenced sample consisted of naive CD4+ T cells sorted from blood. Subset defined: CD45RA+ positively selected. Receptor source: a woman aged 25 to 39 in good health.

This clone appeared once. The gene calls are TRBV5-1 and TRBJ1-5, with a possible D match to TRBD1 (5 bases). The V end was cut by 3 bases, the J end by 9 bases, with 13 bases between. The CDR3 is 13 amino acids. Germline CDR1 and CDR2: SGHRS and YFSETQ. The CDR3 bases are TGCGCCAGCAGCTCCGGGACCGGAGGGCCCCAGCATTTT. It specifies CASSSGTGGPQHF.

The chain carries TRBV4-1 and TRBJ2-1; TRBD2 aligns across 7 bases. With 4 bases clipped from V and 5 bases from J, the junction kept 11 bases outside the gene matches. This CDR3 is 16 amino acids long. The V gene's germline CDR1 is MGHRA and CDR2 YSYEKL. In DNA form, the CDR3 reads TGCGCCAGCAGCCCAAGGAGGGGACTACTAGACAATGAGCAGTTCTTC. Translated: CASSPRRGLLDNEQFF.

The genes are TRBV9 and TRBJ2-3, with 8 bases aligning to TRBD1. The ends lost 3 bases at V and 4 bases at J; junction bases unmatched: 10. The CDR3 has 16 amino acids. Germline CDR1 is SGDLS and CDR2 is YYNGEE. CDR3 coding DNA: TGTGCCAGCAGCGGGACAGGGACTGTCGGCTCAGATACGCAGTATTTT. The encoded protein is CASSGTGTVGSDTQYF. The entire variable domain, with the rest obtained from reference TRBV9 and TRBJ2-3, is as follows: DSGVTQTPKHLITATGQRVTLRCSPRSGDLSVYWYQQSLDQGLQFLIQYYNGEERAKGNILERFSAQQFPDLHSELNLSSLELGDSALYFCASSGTGTVGSDTQYFGPGTRLTVL.

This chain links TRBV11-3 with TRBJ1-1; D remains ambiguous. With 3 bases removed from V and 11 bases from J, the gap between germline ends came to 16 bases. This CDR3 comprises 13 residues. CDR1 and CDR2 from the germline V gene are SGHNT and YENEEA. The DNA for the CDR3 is TGTGCCAGCAGCTTCCTCCAGGCTACGGGTGCTTTCTTT. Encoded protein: CASSFLQATGAFF.

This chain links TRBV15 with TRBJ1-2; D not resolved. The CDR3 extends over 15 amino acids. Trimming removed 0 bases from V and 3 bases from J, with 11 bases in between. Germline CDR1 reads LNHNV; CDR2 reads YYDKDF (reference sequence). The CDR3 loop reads CATSRDRGRDYGYTF. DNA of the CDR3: TGTGCCACCAGCAGAGATCGGGGAAGGGACTATGGCTACACCTTC. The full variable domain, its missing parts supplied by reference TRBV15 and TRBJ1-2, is DAMVIQNPRYQVTQFGKPVTLSCSQTLNHNVMYWYQQKSSQAPKLLFHYYDKDFNNEADTPDNFQSRRPNTSFCFLDIRSPGLGDTAMYLCATSRDRGRDYGYTFGSGTRLTVV.

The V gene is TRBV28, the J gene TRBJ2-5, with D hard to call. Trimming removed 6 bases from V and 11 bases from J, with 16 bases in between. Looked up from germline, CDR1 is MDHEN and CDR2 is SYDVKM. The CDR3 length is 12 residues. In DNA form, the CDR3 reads TGTGCCAGCAGCCTGGACCGAGGAGAGCAGTACTTC. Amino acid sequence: CASSLDRGEQYF.

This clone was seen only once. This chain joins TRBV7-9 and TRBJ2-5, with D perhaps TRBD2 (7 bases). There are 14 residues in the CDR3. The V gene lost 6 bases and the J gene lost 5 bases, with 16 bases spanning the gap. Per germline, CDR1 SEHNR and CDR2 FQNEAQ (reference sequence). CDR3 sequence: CASSSGWGGETQYF. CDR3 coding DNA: TGTGCCAGCAGTTCGGGCTGGGGGGGCGAGACCCAGTACTTC.

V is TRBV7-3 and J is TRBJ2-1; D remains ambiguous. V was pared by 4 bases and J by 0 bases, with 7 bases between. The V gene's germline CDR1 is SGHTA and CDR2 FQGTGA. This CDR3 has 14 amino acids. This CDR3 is CASSSSDSYNEQFF. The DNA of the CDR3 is TGTGCCAGCAGCTCCTCGGACTCCTACAATGAGCAGTTCTTC.

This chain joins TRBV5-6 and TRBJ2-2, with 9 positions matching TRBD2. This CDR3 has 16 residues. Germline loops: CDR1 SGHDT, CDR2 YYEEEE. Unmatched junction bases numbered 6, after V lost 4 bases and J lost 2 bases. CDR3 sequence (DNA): TGTGCCAGCAGCCCGCGGGGGGGCTTAAACACCGGGGAGCTGTTTTTT. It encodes CASSPRGGLNTGELFF.

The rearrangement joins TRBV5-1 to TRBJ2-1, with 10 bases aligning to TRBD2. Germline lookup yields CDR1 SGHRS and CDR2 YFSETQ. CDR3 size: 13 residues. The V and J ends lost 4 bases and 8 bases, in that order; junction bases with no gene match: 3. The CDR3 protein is CASSIGTSDEQFF. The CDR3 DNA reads TGCGCCAGCAGCATAGGGACTAGCGATGAGCAGTTCTTC.